A single sample is the source of the 8 T cell receptor beta chains below, sequenced in a study of T cell changes during pregnancy in multiple sclerosis (dated by TCRdb to between 2018 and 2021). Library construction relied on the immunoSEQ multiplex PCR assay. Imported from immuneACCESS, the table was reduced by TCRdb to in-frame sequences with V and J called. These copies leave out some clones; in studies compared against another copy, an unresolved V gene accounts for under half, and the cause of the remainder is not known. The sample table contains 85,000 to 120,000 clones; only one count was recorded for roughly nine tenths of them. The leading ten clones occupy approximately 1.5% of the sample. Sequences were derived from peripheral blood, sampled before pregnancy. The receptors were gathered from a female donor with multiple sclerosis, enrolled in a pregnancy study.

V gene TRBV6-1 combines with J gene TRBJ2-6; a possible D gene is TRBD1 (5 bases). CDR1 and CDR2 from the germline V gene are MNHNS and SASEGT. V lost 6 bases to trimming and J lost 3 bases, with 6 bases between them. This CDR3 contains 13 residues. As DNA, the CDR3 is TGTGCCAGCAGGGGGCATGGGGCCAACGTCCTGACTTTC. Its protein is CASRGHGANVLTF.

The CDR3 reads CASSLRSGQANTEAFF. The CDR3 DNA is TGCGCCAGCAGCTTGCGGTCGGGACAGGCAAACACTGAAGCTTTCTTT. V and J are TRBV5-1 and TRBJ1-1; 8 bases map to TRBD1. Germline V CDR1 and CDR2: SGHRS, YFSETQ. This CDR3 is 16 amino acids long. Trimming cost V 1 base and J 2 bases; bases outside gene matches: 7.

V is TRBV19 and J is TRBJ2-1; 8 bases match TRBD1. The J segment lost 3 bases and the V segment lost 4 bases, leaving 5 bases of the junction unmatched. Germline V lookup: CDR1 LNHDA, CDR2 SQIVND (reference sequence). The CDR3 extends over 15 amino acids. CDR3 bases: TGTGCCAGTAGTAAAAACAGGGGGATCTACAATGAGCAGTTCTTC. Translation gives CASSKNRGIYNEQFF.

For the CDR3, the DNA is TGTGCTAGTGGTTTGTTCTTAGCGGGAGAGAGGCAAGAGACCCAGTACTTC. It yields the protein CASGLFLAGERQETQYF. V and J are TRBV12-5 and TRBJ2-5, with 9 bases fitting TRBD2. Trimming took 2 bases from V and 2 from J; bases not matched to a gene: 9. CDR1 is LGHNT and CDR2 is FRNRAP in the germline V gene. The CDR3 extends over 17 amino acids.

The chain employs TRBV4-3 and TRBJ2-2; D may be TRBD2 (7 bases). V lost 4 bases and J 3 bases, leaving 15 bases between the germline ends. Germline lookup yields CDR1 LGHNA and CDR2 YSLEER. CDR3 size: 16 residues. The CDR3 region has the DNA TGCGCCAGCAGCCTGAGGGGGGGCGCGGACACCGGGGAGCTGTTTTTT. Protein: CASSLRGGADTGELFF.

The gene calls are TRBV6-5 and TRBJ2-7; TRBD1 agrees at 8 bases. J lost 0 bases, V lost 8 bases, and 3 bases had no gene match. The CDR3 contains 13 residues. Germline V gives CDR1 MNHEY, CDR2 SVGAGI. CDR3 DNA: TGTGCCAGCCGACAGGGGAACTCCTACGAGCAGTACTTC. Protein sequence: CASRQGNSYEQYF.

A single count supports this clone. V usage is TRBV4-1 and J usage is TRBJ2-7; TRBD1 agrees at 9 bases. CDR1 and CDR2 (germline): MGHRA, YSYEKL. This CDR3 is 16 amino acids long. Trimming cost V 0 bases and J 2 bases; bases outside gene matches: 5. CDR3 sequence: CASSQDAQGAPYEQYF. DNA for the CDR3: TGCGCCAGCAGCCAAGACGCACAGGGGGCTCCCTACGAGCAGTACTTC.

In regard to this clone: Other nucleotide sequences from this sample produce the same CDR3. The chain has TRBV19 and TRBJ1-1, with TRBD1 as a possible D gene (6 bases). The V and J ends lost 9 bases and 0 bases respectively, with 8 bases between them. The CDR3 has 12 amino acids. CDR1 and CDR2 (germline): LNHDA, SQIVND (reference sequence). In nucleotides, the CDR3 is TGTGCCAGCGAGGGGGTGAACACTGAAGCTTTCTTT. Its protein is CASEGVNTEAFF.